The present T cell receptor beta chain was sequenced within a study of T cell repertoires in cytomegalovirus infection. For the study at large: CMV infection plus the matching HLA type was flagged by public TCR beta signatures.

TCRdb reprocessed the reads via MiXCR and lists one record per CDR3 protein. In the table there are approximately 110,000 distinct CDR3 sequences, 10% of which are singletons. The CDR3 covers 14 residues. Germline-derived CDR1 and CDR2 are SGHTA and FQGNSA. V was trimmed by 5 bases and J by 7 bases, leaving 17 bases between them. This clonotype was recorded many times. Its antigen is unidentified. Study-level findings and limits: HLA-C-restricted TCR beta clonotypes specific for CMV led the ex vivo response. Summed frequency of public TCR beta families distinguished CMV carriers with the relevant HLA.

Sequencing input: PBMCs, sequenced either directly or after in vitro stimulation (not recorded which). The V call is TRBV7-2, the J call TRBJ2-5, with a possible D match to TRBD2 (6 bases). This sequence was found in a human donor in good health (CMV status not recorded). Some clones in this sample may be carry-over from other donors' samples. CDR3 residues: CASSEPGTRGTQYF. In DNA form, the CDR3 reads TGTGCCAGCAGCGAACCCGGGACGCGGGGGACCCAGTACTTC.